These T cell receptor beta chains were read from a single sample in a study of shared clonotypes between healthy human individuals. Repertoires were generated with immunoSEQ multiplex PCR, while TCRdb's copy carries only in-frame clones and drops some. The table shows roughly 2,500,000 clones, with approximately 93% occurring only once. The specimen sequenced was naive CD4+ T cells from PBMCs. The receptors were sampled from a man aged 18 to 29 in good health. Some clones in this sample may be carry-over from other donors' samples. CDR3s include the opening cysteine and the closing phenylalanine or tryptophan. A D gene is named only where the DNA matches it firmly. Some rows have no size entry. The others give once, few or many, or a class for an expanded clone.

TRBV7-9	TRBJ2-7	.	.	TGTGCCAGTCAAAGGGACTCCGGAGGATACGAGCAGTACTTC	CASQRDSGGYEQYF
TRBV5-4	TRBJ1-1	.	.	TGTGCCAGCAGCTTGGCCGGGGGGATGGTGGGCACTGAAGCTTTCTTT	CASSLAGGMVGTEAFF
TRBV25-1	TRBJ1-1	.	TRBD1	TGTGCCAGCAGTAAGACAGGGGGCGCGGTGAACACTGAAGCTTTCTTT	CASSKTGGAVNTEAFF
TRBV27	TRBJ2-7	.	.	TGTGCCAGCAGTTTGGACCCTGTCGGGTACGAGCAGTACTTC	CASSLDPVGYEQYF
TRBV5-1	TRBJ1-4	.	.	TGCGCCAGCAGCCAAGGAGCGAGTCCAACTAATGAAAAACTGTTTTTT	CASSQGASPTNEKLFF
TRBV2	TRBJ2-1	.	TRBD1	TGTGCCAGTAACACAGGGGGCTACAATGAGCAGTTCTTC	CASNTGGYNEQFF
TRBV7-6	TRBJ2-3	.	TRBD2	TGTGCCAGCTCTTCTGGGACTAGCGGCACAGATACGCAGTATTTT	CASSSGTSGTDTQYF
TRBV5-1	TRBJ2-2	few	.	TGCGCCAGCAGCTCACCACCGAACACCGGGGAGCTGTTTTTT	CASSSPPNTGELFF
TRBV6-1	TRBJ2-7	.	.	TGTGCCAGCCCCTCAAGGGTAAGCTCCGTCGAGCAGTACTTC	CASPSRVSSVEQYF
TRBV7-9	TRBJ2-7	.	.	TGTGCCAGCAGCTTATTGGGGAGGGACACTACCTACGAGCAGTACTTC	CASSLLGRDTTYEQYF
TRBV7-9	TRBJ2-1	.	.	TGTGCCAGCAGCGGCAATGAGCAGTTCTTC	CASSGNEQFF
TRBV7-2	TRBJ2-7	.	TRBD1	TGTGCCAGCAGCCCCAGGACAGGGCCCTACGAGCAGTACTTC	CASSPRTGPYEQYF
TRBV11-3	TRBJ2-1	.	TRBD2	TGTGCCAGCAGCTCGAGCGGGAGGTGGGAGAATGAGCAGTTCTTC	CASSSSGRWENEQFF
TRBV6-1	TRBJ2-5	.	TRBD1	TGTGCCAGCACGGACAGGGCCGTCCAAGAGACCCAGTACTTC	CASTDRAVQETQYF
TRBV28	TRBJ2-7	.	.	TGTGCCAGCCTGGGACTCCCGCGCTACGAGCAGTACTTC	CASLGLPRYEQYF
TRBV2	TRBJ1-1	.	.	TGTGCCAGCAGGTATGCAAGGAACACTGAAGCTTTCTTT	CASRYARNTEAFF
TRBV18	TRBJ1-1	.	.	TGTGCCAGCTCACCCGTTATAGAACCGAACACTGAAGCTTTCTTT	CASSPVIEPNTEAFF
TRBV18	TRBJ2-6	.	TRBD1	TGTGCCAGCTCACGCAGACAGGGCTTAAACTCTGGGGCCAACGTCCTGACTTTC	CASSRRQGLNSGANVLTF
TRBV5-1	TRBJ2-7	.	TRBD2	TGCGCCAGCAGCTTGGAACTAGCGGGATCCTACGAGCAGTACTTC	CASSLELAGSYEQYF
TRBV2	TRBJ2-7	.	.	TGTGCCAGCCGAAGAGCCTACGAGCAGTACTTC	CASRRAYEQYF
TRBV7-9	TRBJ1-3	.	.	TGTGCCAGCAGCCCAAATCCCGGTCCGGGAAACACCATATATTTT	CASSPNPGPGNTIYF
TRBV2	TRBJ2-1	.	.	TGTGCCAGCAGTGAAGCACTGCAGTTCTTC	CASSEALQFF
TRBV2	TRBJ1-3	.	.	TGTGCCAGCAACGCCGCCAGCTCTGGAAACACCATATATTTT	CASNAASSGNTIYF
TRBV6-6	TRBJ1-1	few	.	TGTGCCAGCAGTTACTCCGCAGGGAACACTGAAGCTTTCTTT	CASSYSAGNTEAFF
TRBV7-7	TRBJ2-1	.	.	TGTGCCAGCAGCCTCCTCCCCCGGAACTCCTACAATGAGCAGTTCTTC	CASSLLPRNSYNEQFF
TRBV5-1	TRBJ2-2	.	TRBD1	TGCGCCAGCAGCCGAGGGGACAGGGGGAACACCGGGGAGCTGTTTTTT	CASSRGDRGNTGELFF
TRBV5-6	TRBJ2-5	once	.	TGTGCCAGCAGCTTGGCGGCGGCTAGCTGGGAGACCCAGTACTTC	CASSLAAASWETQYF
TRBV9	TRBJ2-2	.	.	TGTGCCAGCAGCGTAGCGCGAGGGGGCACCGGGGAGCTGTTTTTT	CASSVARGGTGELFF
TRBV30	TRBJ2-5	.	TRBD2	TGTGCCTGGAGCCCAGGCGGAGCGGGAGGAGAGACCCAGTACTTC	CAWSPGGAGGETQYF
TRBV10-3	TRBJ2-7	.	TRBD2	TGTGCCACCCTCCCGGCGGGAGAATACGAGCAGTACTTC	CATLPAGEYEQYF
TRBV5-4	TRBJ2-6	.	TRBD1	TGTGCCAGCAGCTACGGGACAGATCGTTCTGGGGCCAACGTCCTGACTTTC	CASSYGTDRSGANVLTF
TRBV7-2	TRBJ2-1	.	.	TGTGCCAGCAGCTTAGCGCACGGCCTCAATGAGCAGTTCTTC	CASSLAHGLNEQFF
TRBV5-3	TRBJ1-6	.	.	TGTGCCAGAAGCGCAGACCTGAATTCACCCCTCCACTTT	CARSADLNSPLHF
TRBV9	TRBJ2-2	.	.	TGTGCCAGCAGCGTAGCCCCATTCGGGGGAACCGGGGAGCTGTTTTTT	CASSVAPFGGTGELFF
TRBV2	TRBJ1-1	.	.	TGTGCCAGCACCTACGCGGGGCCCCAAGGTGGGGAAGCTTTCTTT	CASTYAGPQGGEAFF
TRBV19	TRBJ1-5	.	TRBD1	TGTGCCAGTACTCCGACAGGGGGAAACCAGCCCCAGCATTTT	CASTPTGGNQPQHF
TRBV14	TRBJ1-1	.	TRBD1	TGTGCCAGCAGCAGTATTACAGGGGGCTATTTTGGAACTGAAGCTTTCTTT	CASSSITGGYFGTEAFF
TRBV4-1	TRBJ1-2	.	.	TGCGCCAGCAGCCGAGAGCCACAGGGAGGCTATGGCTACACCTTC	CASSREPQGGYGYTF
TRBV19	TRBJ1-2	.	TRBD1	TGTGCCAGTAGGACCGGGACAGCGACGGGGTACACCTTC	CASRTGTATGYTF
TRBV5-1	TRBJ1-1	.	TRBD1	TGCGCCAGCAGCTCGACAGGGGGAAGCACTGAAGCTTTCTTT	CASSSTGGSTEAFF
TRBV28	TRBJ1-3	.	.	TGTGCCAGCAGTTTGGTGGCCCCTGGAAACACCATATATTTT	CASSLVAPGNTIYF
TRBV10-3	TRBJ1-2	once	.	TGTGCCATCAGTGAGTCGGGAGGGGTTGGAGGCTACACCTTC	CAISESGGVGGYTF
TRBV7-9	TRBJ1-3	.	.	TGTGCCGCGTCTGGAAACACCATATATTTT	CAASGNTIYF
TRBV28	TRBJ2-3	.	.	TGTGCCAGCAGAAAGTATCACACAGATACGCAGTATTTT	CASRKYHTDTQYF
TRBV28	TRBJ2-7	once	.	TGTGCCAGCCAGAGTTCAAGGCTATCCTACGAGCAGTACTTC	CASQSSRLSYEQYF
TRBV28	TRBJ1-2	.	.	TGTGCCAGCAGGCCTTCCGATATTTATGGCTACACCTTC	CASRPSDIYGYTF
TRBV11-2	TRBJ1-1	.	.	TGTGCCAGCAGCTTGTCGGTCCCCACTGAAGCTTTCTTT	CASSLSVPTEAFF
TRBV5-1	TRBJ2-1	.	.	TGCGCCAGCAGCTTTGACACCTACAATGAGCAGTTCTTC	CASSFDTYNEQFF
TRBV28	TRBJ1-4	.	.	TGTGCCAGCAGCCTCATCGGTGCAACTAATGAAAAACTGTTTTTT	CASSLIGATNEKLFF
TRBV4-3	TRBJ2-2	.	TRBD1	TGCGCCAGCAGCCAAGAGAGTCCCGGGACAGCTAACACCGGGGAGCTGTTTTTT	CASSQESPGTANTGELFF
TRBV28	TRBJ2-5	.	.	TGTGCCAGCAGCCTCCCTGGCAGGGTAGGGGTAGAGACCCAGTACTTC	CASSLPGRVGVETQYF
TRBV18	TRBJ2-1	.	.	TGTGCCAGCTCATTCCGGGACAACTCCTACAATGAGCAGTTCTTC	CASSFRDNSYNEQFF
TRBV5-6	TRBJ2-6	.	.	TGTGCCAGCAGCACTAGGACCATTACTGGGGCCAACGTCCTGACTTTC	CASSTRTITGANVLTF
TRBV5-1	TRBJ2-2	.	TRBD1	TGCGCCAGCAGCTCCCCAGGGGGTTACACCGGGGAGCTGTTTTTT	CASSSPGGYTGELFF